This TCR beta chain is drawn from a study of blood T cells in healthy people across ages. On this clonotype itself: Its matching antigen is unknown.

CDR1 is MNHEY, CDR2 SMNVEV, per germline (reference sequence). This CDR3 comprises 15 residues. Trimming stripped 2 bases from V and 1 base from J, with 10 bases between. Sample-barcoded 5' priming and a J-beta primer mix drove a second PCR of roughly 6 to 12 cycles. Each cDNA molecule received a tag from a template-switch adaptor that had 12 random nucleotides. TCRdb used MiXCR to reprocess the 5' RACE reads, holding one entry per CDR3 protein. The profile covers around 1.5 million distinct CDR3 sequences, with 45% to 70% appearing a single time and 5% to 7% taken by the ten largest. The donors, healthy Caucasians from Russia, were aged roughly 6 to 100. Broader study findings: A strong correlation was found between TCR beta diversity and the percentage of naive T cells. Naive CD4+ cell counts and diversity both ran higher in long-lived than in aged donors.

Source material: blood. The clonotype comes from a young man in good health. The chain couples TRBV27 to TRBJ2-3; weak D call: TRBD2 (5 bases). CDR3 DNA: TGTGCCAGCAGTTTAATAGCGACCCGCACAGATACGCAGTATTTT. Protein product: CASSLIATRTDTQYF.